This T cell receptor beta chain was sequenced in a study of T cell responses to AZD1222 COVID-19 vaccine. Findings and limits, study-wide: Spike-specific TCRs gained breadth and depth after people received two AZD1222 doses. As reported, nearly half of all spike-specific TCRs target variant regions that are unmutated. The donor group comprised mostly white British people and more females; the analysis possibly underestimated clonal diversity.

Both about-4-week and about-12-week second-dose recipients were combined. Notes on this clone: Its specificity is not known.

Profiling relied on immunoSEQ multiplex PCR, and the TCRdb table lists in-frame clones only, not all of them. The sample includes some 130,000 clones, roughly 92% of them seen just once. The specimen was peripheral blood, collected 28 days after the second AZD1222 dose. The source is an adult who received the AZD1222 COVID-19 vaccine.

The CDR3 reads CASSPLGTSIETQYF. Written as DNA, the CDR3 is TGTGCCAGCTCACCACTTGGGACTAGCATAGAGACCCAGTACTTC. The gene calls are TRBV18 and TRBJ2-5; 9 bases are a match to TRBD2. CDR1 and CDR2 (germline): KGHSH, LQKENI. CDR3 size: 15 residues. V lost 1 base and J lost 4; bases outside the gene matches: 4.